One T cell receptor beta chain is described in this entry. The source of the sample is a study of response to subunit inactivated influenza vaccine. CDR3 length: 19 residues. CDR1 is SGHVS and CDR2 is FQNEAQ in the germline V gene. Trimming stripped 0 bases from V and 1 base from J, with 20 bases between. TCRdb independently ran MiXCR on the RT-PCR reads; one entry per CDR3 protein. The table shows over 800,000 distinct CDR3 sequences, with 21% occurring only once. The sequence was collected from a man in his forties or fifties who received an inactivated influenza vaccine. The starting material was PBMCs from blood, obtained 5 days after vaccination. This rearrangement joins TRBV7-8 to TRBJ2-3; possibly TRBD2 for D (6 bases). The chain's CDR3 is CASSLASGEEGARTDTQYF. Written as DNA, the CDR3 is TGTGCCAGCAGCTTAGCGAGTGGGGAGGAGGGCGCCCGCACAGATACGCAGTATTTT.